A single sample is the source of the 23 T cell receptor beta chains below, sequenced in a study of CD8 T cells in Susac syndrome. It was with random hexamers that about 0.45 to 1 ug RNA was reverse transcribed. MiXCR was run by TCRdb on the immunoSEQ multiplex PCR reads, yielding one entry per CDR3 protein. The table lists about 120,000 distinct CDR3 sequences, around 93% of them singletons, with around 0.12% in the top ten. Specimen: CD8+ T cells from PBMCs. The receptors shown here come from a human donor in good health.

The J gene is TRBJ2-7, the V gene TRBV20-1; D remains ambiguous. CDR1 is DFQATT, CDR2 SNEGSKA, per germline (reference sequence). This CDR3 contains 13 residues. With 3 bases removed from V and 9 bases from J, the gap between germline ends came to 18 bases. CDR3 in amino acids: CSARAGDLRGQYF. The DNA of the CDR3 is TGCAGTGCTAGGGCTGGGGATCTACGAGGGCAGTACTTC.

The chain carries TRBV12-5 and TRBJ2-5, with 9 bases fitting TRBD1. The germline CDR1 and CDR2 sequences are LGHNT and FRNRAP. The CDR3 loop spans 15 amino acids. V dropped 2 bases and J dropped 4; count of bases not matched to a gene: 5. DNA of the CDR3: TGTGCTAGTGGTTTGACAGGGGGCAGAGGAGAGACCCAGTACTTC. This sequence encodes CASGLTGGRGETQYF.

The rearrangement links TRBV18 to TRBJ2-6; no clear D gene. From germline, CDR1 is KGHSH and CDR2 LQKENI. The CDR3 sequence is 15 residues long. V shed 5 bases and J shed 0 bases, with 8 bases lying between them. CDR3 region: CASSLDRSGANVLTF. CDR3 nucleotides: TGTGCCAGCTCATTAGACCGCTCTGGGGCCAACGTCCTGACTTTC.

This chain uses TRBV2 with TRBJ1-4, with D uncertain. The length of the CDR3 is 15 residues. The germline CDR1 and CDR2 sequences are SNHLY and FYNNEI. Trimming pared 7 bases from V and 3 bases from J, leaving 15 bases between. CDR3 in DNA: TGTGCCAGCAAATTCGCCCAGGCAGCTAATGAAAAACTGTTTTTT. Residues: CASKFAQAANEKLFF.

The chain combines TRBV7-7 with TRBJ2-2; D is possibly TRBD1 (6 bases). Germline V lookup: CDR1 SSHAT, CDR2 FNYEAQ (reference sequence). The V end lost 2 bases, the J end lost 4 bases, and 8 bases lay between the germline ends. This CDR3 spans 14 amino acids. Written as DNA, the CDR3 is TGTGCCAGCAGCTTAACAGGGAGCACCGGGGAGCTGTTTTTT. Translating gives CASSLTGSTGELFF.

The genes are TRBV27 and TRBJ2-1; the match to TRBD2 covers 8 bases. The CDR3 is 15 amino acids. Trimming took 2 bases from V and 8 from J; bases not matched to a gene: 8. CDR1 is MNHEY and CDR2 is SMNVEV in the germline V gene (reference sequence). The CDR3 coding sequence is TGTGCCAGCAGTTTAGGGTCCCTAGCGGGTGATGAGCAGTTCTTC. Its protein is CASSLGSLAGDEQFF.

With regard to this clonotype: Germline and junction disagree at one end, which may indicate a read error. The V call is TRBV4-3, the J call TRBJ1-2; D might be TRBD1 (5 bases). The CDR3 contains 15 residues. The V gene's germline CDR1 is LGHNA and CDR2 YSLEER. The CDR3 spells CANSQDPGGIDGYTF. The CDR3 DNA reads as TGCGCCAACAGCCAAGATCCTGGGGGGATCGACGGCTACACCTTC.

This chain joins TRBV3-1 and TRBJ2-7, with D possibly called TRBD1 or TRBD2 (5 bases each). The germline gives CDR1 LGHDT, CDR2 YNNKEL (reference sequence). There are 14 residues in the CDR3. The V gene lost 4 bases and the J gene lost 3 bases, with 13 bases spanning the gap. CDR3: CASSRGPPGYEQYF. The CDR3 DNA follows: TGTGCCAGCAGCCGGGGACCTCCAGGCTACGAGCAGTACTTC.

V gene TRBV7-3 combines with J gene TRBJ2-1; TRBD2 matches 12 bases. This CDR3 is built from 16 residues. CDR1 is SGHTA and CDR2 is FQGTGA in the germline V gene. Trimming at V came to 0 bases and at J to 7 bases, leaving 4 bases not matched to a gene. CDR3 sequence reads: CASSLTASGGANEQFF. CDR3 bases: TGTGCCAGCAGCTTAACCGCTAGCGGGGGGGCGAATGAGCAGTTCTTC. The variable domain in full, with the rest retrieved from reference TRBV7-3 and TRBJ2-1, is GAGVSQTPSNKVTEKGKYVELRCDPISGHTALYWYRQSLGQGPEFLIYFQGTGAADDSGLPNDRFFAVRPEGSVSTLKIQRTERGDSAVYLCASSLTASGGANEQFFGPGTRLTVL.

This chain links TRBV4-3 with TRBJ1-2; D is unclear. Trimming pared 0 bases from V and 3 bases from J, leaving 8 bases between. Germline V gene sequence: CDR1 LGHNA, CDR2 YSLEER. The CDR3 is 14 residues long. The CDR3 reads CASSQEPDHYGYTF. The CDR3 DNA is TGCGCCAGCAGCCAAGAACCAGACCACTATGGCTACACCTTC.

This chain connects TRBV7-2 to TRBJ2-3; D not certain. From germline, CDR1 is SGHTA and CDR2 FQGNSA. Between the trimmed V and J ends, which lost 5 bases and 0 bases, there was a span of 9 bases. The CDR3 spans 14 residues. DNA of the CDR3: TGTGCCAGCAGCCGTAAGTCTAGCACAGATACGCAGTATTTT. Encoded protein: CASSRKSSTDTQYF.

This chain uses TRBV18 with TRBJ2-2, with 8 bases fitting TRBD2. The length of the CDR3 is 13 residues. J gave up 6 bases and V 3 bases, and 0 bases lay outside the gene matches. The germline gives CDR1 KGHSH, CDR2 LQKENI. The CDR3 coding sequence is TGTGCCAGCTCACCGCGGGAGGCCGGGGAGCTGTTTTTT. It codes for CASSPREAGELFF.

The chain joins TRBV4-1 to TRBJ1-1, with TRBD1 matching over 8 bases. The CDR3 covers 15 residues. Trimming removed 3 bases from V and 2 bases from J; junction bases left unmatched: 5. Germline V gives CDR1 MGHRA, CDR2 YSYEKL. The CDR3: CASSHGDRFNTEAFF. The CDR3 region has the DNA TGCGCCAGCAGCCACGGGGACAGGTTTAACACTGAAGCTTTCTTT.

The rearrangement links TRBV7-3 to TRBJ1-1, with TRBD1 identical over 9 bases. CDR1 and CDR2 from the germline V gene are SGHTA and FQGTGA. V lost 5 bases to trimming and J lost 4 bases; unmatched junction nucleotides: 11. The CDR3 consists of 16 residues. CDR3 sequence: CASSARDREGGTEAFF. The CDR3 coding sequence is TGTGCCAGCAGCGCCCGGGACAGGGAGGGCGGCACTGAAGCTTTCTTT.

The chain carries TRBV7-8 and TRBJ2-3, with 8 bases aligning to TRBD1. Per the germline V gene, CDR1 is SGHVS and CDR2 is FQNEAQ. Trimming cost V 7 bases and J 5 bases; bases outside gene matches: 11. The CDR3 has 15 amino acids. The CDR3 nucleotides are TGTGCCAGCACCTTGGACAGGGAAGGTGGAGATACGCAGTATTTT. Protein product: CASTLDREGGDTQYF.

The chain employs TRBV7-9 and TRBJ2-7; no clear D. The germline gives CDR1 SEHNR, CDR2 FQNEAQ (reference sequence). The V end was cut by 5 bases, the J end by 4 bases, with 18 bases between. CDR3 size: 15 residues. The DNA of the CDR3 is TGTGCCAGCAGCGACACCCTGACGCCGATTTACGAGCAGTACTTC. Translation: CASSDTLTPIYEQYF.

The chain has TRBV20-1 and TRBJ2-5; 12 bases line up with TRBD2. The length of the CDR3 is 15 residues. V shed 4 bases and J 1 base; nucleotides not matched to a gene: 4. Germline V gene sequence: CDR1 DFQATT, CDR2 SNEGSKA (reference sequence). The CDR3 DNA is TGCAGTGCTATAGGGACTAGCGGGTCCCAAGAGACCCAGTACTTC. It specifies CSAIGTSGSQETQYF.

The J gene is TRBJ1-1, the V gene TRBV7-9; D is ambiguous. Trimming pared 5 bases from V and 7 bases from J, leaving 17 bases between. Germline V gene lookup returns CDR1 SEHNR and CDR2 FQNEAQ (reference sequence). This CDR3 spans 14 amino acids. The CDR3 loop is CASSEGGGSIEAFF. CDR3 bases: TGTGCCAGCAGCGAAGGCGGAGGAAGTATTGAAGCTTTCTTT.

V and J are TRBV6-2 or TRBV6-3 and TRBJ2-2, with 8 bases fitting TRBD2. Germline assignment: CDR1 MNHEY and CDR2 SVGEGT. The CDR3 consists of 17 residues. Trimming cost V 7 bases and J 3 bases; bases outside gene matches: 13. The CDR3 spells CASNALNGGAYTGELFF. The CDR3 DNA reads as TGTGCCAGCAACGCCCTTAACGGGGGGGCTTACACCGGGGAGCTGTTTTTT.

The chain recombines TRBV20-1 with TRBJ2-4, with D unresolved. V was trimmed by 3 bases and J by 8 bases, leaving 11 bases between them. The CDR3 is 12 amino acids. Germline loops: CDR1 DFQATT, CDR2 SNEGSKA (reference sequence). The CDR3 sequence: CSASDLKDIQYF. CDR3 DNA sequence: TGCAGTGCTAGCGATCTAAAGGACATTCAGTACTTC.

V is TRBV29-1 and J is TRBJ2-7, with TRBD1 matching 8 bases. Germline CDR1 reads SQVTM; CDR2 reads ANQGSEA. After removal of 0 bases from V and 3 bases from J, the junction contained 1 base not matched to a gene. This CDR3 is built from 13 residues. CDR3 in amino acids: CSVEDTGGYEQYF. The CDR3, as DNA: TGCAGCGTTGAAGATACAGGGGGCTACGAGCAGTACTTC.

V gene TRBV7-2 combines with J gene TRBJ1-1; D uncertain. CDR3 size: 12 residues. Trimming took off 6 bases at V and 0 bases at J, with 5 bases between the two ends. CDR1 is SGHTA and CDR2 is FQGNSA in the germline V gene. The CDR3 spells CASRLMNTEAFF. DNA for the CDR3: TGTGCCAGCAGATTGATGAACACTGAAGCTTTCTTT. Full variable domain (missing parts from reference TRBV7-2 and TRBJ1-1): GAGVSQSPSNKVTEKGKDVELRCDPISGHTALYWYRQSLGQGLEFLIYFQGNSAPDKSGLPSDRFSAERTGGSVSTLTIQRTQQEDSAVYLCASRLMNTEAFFGQGTRLTVV.

V usage is TRBV11-2 and J usage is TRBJ2-1; the D gene could be TRBD1 or TRBD2 (5 bases each). This CDR3 region has 15 residues. The germline CDR1 and CDR2 sequences are SGHAT and FQNNGV. With 5 bases removed from V and 3 bases from J, the gap between germline ends came to 14 bases. CDR3 DNA: TGTGCCAGCAGCATGGGACCAGAGTTCTACAATGAGCAGTTCTTC. This gives the protein CASSMGPEFYNEQFF.